One sample yielded the 32 T cell receptor beta chains listed below, sequenced in a study of identical twins. Using its own MiXCR run on the 5' RACE reads, TCRdb lists one record per CDR3 protein. The sample lists more than 250,000 distinct CDR3 sequences, approximately 8% occurring once. The data were also submitted as part of a second study, on yellow fever vaccine responses in identical twins.

The sequencing input was memory (CD45RO+) T cells sorted from blood. The receptors shown here come from a woman under 30 in good health.

The chain is built from TRBV28 and TRBJ2-7; possible D gene TRBD2, 5 bases. The CDR3 sequence is 12 residues long. The V and J ends lost 6 bases and 6 bases respectively, with 12 bases between them. The germline V gene encodes CDR1 MDHEN and CDR2 SYDVKM. In DNA form, the CDR3 reads TGTGCCAGCAGATCCACTAGGGTCGAGCAGTACTTC. This gives the protein CASRSTRVEQYF. The variable domain in full, completed from reference TRBV28 and TRBJ2-7, reads DVKVTQSSRYLVKRTGEKVFLECVQDMDHENMFWYRQDPGLGLRLIYFSYDVKMKEKGDIPEGYSVSREKKERFSLILESASTNQTSMYLCASRSTRVEQYFGPGTRLTVT.

The CDR3 DNA reads TGCAGTGCACGACTAGCGGGAGGCGAGCAGTACTTC. This translates into CSARLAGGEQYF. The chain links TRBV20-1 to TRBJ2-7; 13 nucleotides agree with TRBD2. CDR3 length: 12 amino acids. J lost 6 bases, V lost 6 bases, and 2 bases had no gene match. The germline V gene encodes CDR1 DFQATT and CDR2 SNEGSKA (reference sequence).

This clonotype has more than one count but fewer than ten. The chain has TRBV5-1 and TRBJ2-1; 10 nucleotides agree with TRBD1. The CDR3 loop spans 17 amino acids. Per germline, CDR1 SGHRS and CDR2 YFSETQ. After removal of 1 base from V and 4 bases from J, the junction contained 8 bases not matched to a gene. The CDR3 DNA reads TGCGCCAGCAGCTTGCTCCCGGGACAGGGGACTTACAATGAGCAGTTCTTC. Its translation: CASSLLPGQGTYNEQFF. Full variable domain (rest looked up from reference TRBV5-1 and TRBJ2-1): KAGVTQTPRYLIKTRGQQVTLSCSPISGHRSVSWYQQTPGQGLQFLFEYFSETQRNKGNFPGRFSGRQFSNSRSEMNVSTLELGDSALYLCASSLLPGQGTYNEQFFGPGTRLTVL.

The V and J genes are TRBV20-1 and TRBJ2-1; D is tentatively TRBD1 or TRBD2 (5 bases each). Germline V gene data show CDR1 as DFQATT and CDR2 as SNEGSKA (reference sequence). V lost 1 base, J lost 9 bases, and 19 bases lay in between. The CDR3 covers 15 residues. This CDR3 is CSARALTRKGSEQFF. As DNA, the CDR3 is TGCAGTGCTAGAGCTCTCACCCGAAAGGGGAGTGAGCAGTTCTTC.

This clonotype was detected many times. This chain joins TRBV24-1 and TRBJ2-3, with D perhaps assigned TRBD1 or TRBD2 (5 bases each). V lost 4 bases, J lost 8 bases, and 15 bases lay in between. The germline V gene has CDR1 KGHDR and CDR2 SFDVKD. The length of the CDR3 is 14 residues. The CDR3 region is CATSDRDRRGTQYF. For the CDR3, the DNA is TGTGCCACCAGTGACCGGGACCGCCGCGGTACGCAGTATTTT.

This clonotype has ten or more counts. The V gene is TRBV4-2, the J gene TRBJ2-3, with D tentatively TRBD2 (7 bases). The germline V gene has CDR1 LGHNA and CDR2 YNFKEQ. V shed 1 base and J shed 5 bases, with 16 bases lying between them. The CDR3 loop spans 16 amino acids. CDR3 bases: TGTGCCAGCAGCCAAGTTCCGGGGGGCCGGGGAGATACGCAGTATTTT. This translates into CASSQVPGGRGDTQYF.

This clonotype has just a few counts. The chain joins TRBV16 to TRBJ2-7; D possibly uses TRBD1 or TRBD2 (6 bases each). The CDR3 consists of 13 residues. Germline V gene sequence: CDR1 KGHSY, CDR2 FQNENV. V was pared by 2 bases and J by 6 bases, with 11 bases between. This chain's CDR3 is CASSQRTAGEQYV. CDR3 DNA sequence: TGTGCCAGCAGCCAACGGACAGCGGGCGAGCAGTACGTC.

This clonotype has just a few counts. The chain has TRBV11-3 and TRBJ2-3; 9 nucleotides agree with TRBD1. Looked up from germline, CDR1 is SGHNT and CDR2 is YENEEA. This CDR3 is built from 17 residues. The J segment lost 0 bases and the V segment lost 5 bases, leaving 9 bases of the junction unmatched. The chain's CDR3 is CASSHGQGPSSTDTQYF. CDR3 in DNA: TGTGCCAGCAGCCATGGACAGGGGCCCTCTAGCACAGATACGCAGTATTTT.

This clonotype was detected a few times. V and J are TRBV25-1 and TRBJ2-1; tentative D call: TRBD2 (5 bases). Trimming cost V 2 bases and J 0 bases, with 8 bases left between them. The CDR3 extends over 15 amino acids. In germline, CDR1 is MGHDK, CDR2 SYGVNS. CDR3 nucleotide sequence: TGTGCCAGCAGTGAAGAGGGCAGCTCCTACAATGAGCAGTTCTTC. This encodes CASSEEGSSYNEQFF. Looking up the rest from reference TRBV25-1 and TRBJ2-1 gives the full variable domain: EADIYQTPRYLVIGTGKKITLECSQTMGHDKMYWYQQDPGMELHLIHYSYGVNSTEKGDLSSESTVSRIRTEHFPLTLESARPSHTSQYLCASSEEGSSYNEQFFGPGTRLTVL.

This clonotype was counted only a few times. V gene TRBV10-2 combines with J gene TRBJ2-7, with D possibly being TRBD1 (5 bases). V lost 3 bases, J lost 3 bases, and 9 bases lay in between. Per germline, CDR1 WSHSY and CDR2 SAAADI. The CDR3 covers 13 residues. The CDR3, as DNA: TGCGCCAGCAGTGATTCAGGGAACTACGAGCAGTACGTC. This codes for CASSDSGNYEQYV.

This clonotype was seen more than once but under ten times. V usage is TRBV24-1 and J usage is TRBJ2-5, with 10 positions matching TRBD1. From germline, CDR1 is KGHDR and CDR2 SFDVKD. Unmatched junction bases numbered 6, after V lost 4 bases and J lost 5 bases. CDR3 length equals 15 residues. In DNA form, the CDR3 reads TGTGCCACCAGTGAGAAGGGACAGGGGTTGGAGACCCAGTACTTC. Translation gives CATSEKGQGLETQYF.

This clonotype has at least ten counts. The rearrangement links TRBV11-2 to TRBJ2-5; no clear D. Trimming left V 2 bases short and J 2 bases short, with 9 bases between. The germline gives CDR1 SGHAT, CDR2 FQNNGV. The CDR3 spans 14 residues. The CDR3 nucleotides read TGTGCCAGCAGCTTACTTTGGGGTCAAGAGACCCAGTACTTC. Encoded protein: CASSLLWGQETQYF.

This clonotype was observed a few times. The chain has TRBV5-4 and TRBJ2-5, with D possibly being TRBD1 (6 bases). Germline V CDR1 and CDR2: SGHNT, YYREEE (reference sequence). CDR3 size: 13 residues. Trimming removed 5 bases at V and 5 bases at J, with 13 bases between. The CDR3 is CASRITGMETQYF. In nucleotides, the CDR3 is TGTGCCAGCAGGATCACAGGGATGGAGACCCAGTACTTC. The variable domain in full, completed from reference TRBV5-4 and TRBJ2-5, reads ETGVTQSPTHLIKTRGQQVTLRCSSQSGHNTVSWYQQALGQGPQFIFQYYREEENGRGNFPPRFSGLQFPNYSSELNVNALELDDSALYLCASRITGMETQYFGPGTRLLVL.

This clonotype was seen many times. The gene calls are TRBV27 and TRBJ2-7; the D is unclear. Trimming shortened V by 5 bases and J by 3 bases, and 14 bases separated the two germline ends. Germline V gene sequence: CDR1 MNHEY, CDR2 SMNVEV (reference sequence). This CDR3 has 14 amino acids. CDR3 amino acids: CASSGQTDIYEQYV. The CDR3 region has the DNA TGTGCCAGCAGTGGCCAAACAGATATCTACGAGCAGTACGTC.

J is TRBJ2-1 and V is TRBV10-2, with D tentatively TRBD2 (6 bases). V lost 3 bases and J lost 2, with 14 bases in between. Germline V lookup: CDR1 WSHSY, CDR2 SAAADI. The CDR3 sequence is 16 residues long. The CDR3 is CASSEYRGGTYNEQFF. The CDR3 DNA follows: TGCGCCAGCAGTGAATATCGGGGAGGCACCTACAATGAGCAGTTCTTC.

This clonotype was detected a few times. The chain is built from TRBV7-8 and TRBJ2-5; 9 bases align to TRBD2. This CDR3 has 15 amino acids. Per the germline V gene, CDR1 is SGHVS and CDR2 is FQNEAQ. V lost 2 bases to trimming and J lost 3 bases; unmatched junction nucleotides: 4. CDR3 DNA: TGTGCCAGCAGCTTATACAGGACTAGCGAAGAGACCCAGTACTTC. Protein: CASSLYRTSEETQYF. Combining the CDR3 with reference TRBV7-8 and TRBJ2-5 gives the whole variable domain GAGVSQSPRYKVAKRGQDVALRCDPISGHVSLFWYQQALGQGPEFLTYFQNEAQLDKSGLPSDRFFAERPEGSVSTLKIQRTQQEDSAVYLCASSLYRTSEETQYFGPGTRLLVL.

This clonotype showed up just a few times. This chain uses TRBV6-1 with TRBJ1-6; D not certain. CDR1 is MNHNS and CDR2 is SASEGT in the germline V gene. V dropped 1 base and J dropped 7 bases, with 8 bases sitting between them. The CDR3 totals 14 residues. Here the CDR3 DNA reads TGTGCCAGCAGTGAAGGAACGGAGAATTCACCCCTCCACTTT. Translating it yields CASSEGTENSPLHF.

In its sample, this clonotype was seen many times. The V gene is TRBV5-1, the J gene TRBJ2-2; D unclear. Germline V gene sequence: CDR1 SGHRS, CDR2 YFSETQ. This CDR3 has 14 amino acids. Trimming cost V 2 bases and J 10 bases, with 15 bases left between them. The CDR3 sequence is CASSFTGNVEELFF. The CDR3 coding sequence is TGCGCCAGCAGCTTTACGGGCAACGTCGAGGAGCTGTTTTTT.

The rearrangement links TRBV7-8 to TRBJ2-2; D is tentatively TRBD1 or TRBD2 (5 bases each). V was cut by 1 base and J by 0 bases, with 15 bases left in between. The CDR3 length is 18 residues. Germline V gives CDR1 SGHVS, CDR2 FQNEAQ. This CDR3 reads CASSLGPWGPTNTGELFF. CDR3 DNA sequence: TGTGCCAGCAGCTTAGGGCCCTGGGGACCAACGAACACCGGGGAGCTGTTTTTT. Supplemented by reference TRBV7-8 and TRBJ2-2, the full variable domain reads GAGVSQSPRYKVAKRGQDVALRCDPISGHVSLFWYQQALGQGPEFLTYFQNEAQLDKSGLPSDRFFAERPEGSVSTLKIQRTQQEDSAVYLCASSLGPWGPTNTGELFFGEGSRLTVL.

This clonotype was detected many times. The genes are TRBV12-3 or TRBV12-4 and TRBJ1-2; 9 positions agree with TRBD1. The V segment lost 6 bases and the J segment 7 bases; nucleotides outside the gene matches: 6. The CDR3 loop spans 13 amino acids. CDR3 in amino acids: CASSTGGVGGYTF. In nucleotides, the CDR3 is TGTGCCAGCAGCACAGGGGGCGTGGGTGGCTACACCTTC.

This clonotype was seen only a few times. This chain connects TRBV5-1 to TRBJ2-3; the match to TRBD1 covers 11 bases. The V gene end was trimmed by 4 bases and the J gene end by 6 bases; junction bases not matched to a gene: 7. From germline, CDR1 is SGHRS and CDR2 YFSETQ. This CDR3 is 15 amino acids long. CDR3 sequence (DNA): TGCGCCAGCAGCAGTAGGACAGGGGGCAAGGATACGCAGTATTTT. Amino acid sequence: CASSSRTGGKDTQYF.

This clonotype was detected a few times. The rearrangement joins TRBV12-3 or TRBV12-4 to TRBJ1-2, with D possibly being TRBD1 (5 bases). CDR3 length: 13 amino acids. V was trimmed by 6 bases and J by 8 bases, leaving 16 bases between them. Written as DNA, the CDR3 is TGTGCCAGCAGGCGTACAGGAAAGGGAGGCTACACCTTC. It is translated as CASRRTGKGGYTF.

This clonotype was counted between two and nine times. This chain uses TRBV6-1 with TRBJ2-3, with TRBD1 matching 7 bases. The CDR3 extends over 13 amino acids. V was pared by 7 bases and J by 3 bases, with 4 bases of the junction left unmatched. Germline loops: CDR1 MNHNS, CDR2 SASEGT. The CDR3 DNA sequence: TGTGCCAGCATCCACAGGGGAACAGATACGCAGTATTTT. Protein product: CASIHRGTDTQYF.

This clonotype was counted a few times. The gene calls are TRBV20-1 and TRBJ2-3; 7 nucleotides line up with TRBD2. V shed 3 bases, J shed 3 bases, and the junction held 3 bases outside the gene matches. Germline CDR1 and CDR2: DFQATT and SNEGSKA (reference sequence). The CDR3 is 13 residues long. The CDR3 bases are TGCAGTGCTAGTCAAGCGGGGACAGATACGCAGTATTTT. Translating gives CSASQAGTDTQYF.

This clonotype occurred many times. The chain carries TRBV6-2 or TRBV6-3 and TRBJ1-6; 9 bases line up with TRBD1. This CDR3 is 14 amino acids long. Trimming took 5 bases from V and 9 from J; bases not matched to a gene: 5. Per the germline V gene, CDR1 is MNHEY and CDR2 is SVGEGT. CDR3 residues: CASSVGQGLSPLHF. CDR3 nucleotides: TGTGCCAGCAGTGTCGGACAGGGGCTTTCACCCCTCCACTTT.

The CDR3 DNA reads as TGTGCCAGCAGCACCCGCCCTCAGGGCATCCACGAGCAGTACGTC. This translates into CASSTRPQGIHEQYV. This rearrangement joins TRBV21-1 to TRBJ2-7; TRBD2, the table's D call, lacks a check against the DNA. TRBV21-1 corresponds to a pseudogene. The CDR3 runs 15 residues.

This clonotype was detected a few times. This chain joins TRBV10-3 and TRBJ2-1; a weak D match, TRBD2 (6 bases). The CDR3 covers 13 residues. CDR1 and CDR2 (germline): ENHRY, SYGVKD. V was pared by 8 bases and J by 10 bases, with 18 bases between. CDR3 sequence reads: CAIHQTRGDEQFF. The CDR3 nucleotides are TGTGCCATCCACCAGACTAGAGGAGACGAGCAGTTCTTC.

This clonotype was seen more than once but under ten times. This chain uses TRBV5-1 with TRBJ1-2; D might be TRBD1 (6 bases). This CDR3 is built from 14 residues. The germline V and J ends were trimmed by 4 bases and 4 bases, with 14 bases remaining between them. CDR1 and CDR2 from the germline V gene are SGHRS and YFSETQ. The CDR3: CASSPTGQRYGYTF. The DNA for the CDR3 is TGCGCCAGCAGCCCCACCGGACAGCGCTATGGCTACACCTTC.

This clonotype was recorded at least ten times. The rearrangement joins TRBV5-6 to TRBJ1-5; tentatively, D is TRBD1 (5 bases). V lost 4 bases to trimming and J lost 2 bases, with 16 bases between them. Germline V gene sequence: CDR1 SGHDT, CDR2 YYEEEE. The CDR3 is 16 amino acids. The CDR3 DNA sequence: TGTGCCAGCAGCCGAACCAATGGGGGGGGCAATCAGCCCCAGCATTTT. This gives the protein CASSRTNGGGNQPQHF.

This clonotype came up many times. The chain employs TRBV10-3 and TRBJ2-5; D call uncertain. The ends were cut back, 2 bases at V and 5 bases at J, with 9 bases in the middle. From germline, CDR1 is ENHRY and CDR2 SYGVKD. This CDR3 contains 13 residues. The chain's CDR3 is CAISEPVGETQYF. The CDR3 DNA reads as TGTGCCATCAGTGAGCCTGTGGGGGAGACCCAGTACTTC.

This clonotype was seen only a few times. Here the CDR3 reads CASEPPGSEGYNEQFF. DNA for the CDR3: TGTGCCAGCGAACCACCAGGGTCAGAGGGCTACAATGAGCAGTTCTTC. The chain carries TRBV6-2 or TRBV6-3 and TRBJ2-1; D may match TRBD1 or TRBD2 (5 bases each). There are 16 residues in the CDR3. Trimming pared 8 bases from V and 3 bases from J, leaving 20 bases between. Germline V gene sequence: CDR1 MNHEY, CDR2 SVGEGT.

The J gene is TRBJ1-2, the V gene TRBV11-2; D gene uncertain. Germline V gives CDR1 SGHAT, CDR2 FQNNGV. The length of the CDR3 is 14 residues. Trimming shortened V by 1 base and J by 2 bases, and 8 bases separated the two germline ends. The CDR3 sequence is CASSLGIGNYGYTF. In DNA form, the CDR3 reads TGTGCCAGCAGCTTAGGAATAGGGAACTATGGCTACACCTTC. The variable domain in full, completed from reference TRBV11-2 and TRBJ1-2, reads EAGVAQSPRYKIIEKRQSVAFWCNPISGHATLYWYQQILGQGPKLLIQFQNNGVVDDSQLPKDRFSAERLKGVDSTLKIQPAKLEDSAVYLCASSLGIGNYGYTFGSGTRLTVV.